This TCR beta chain originates from a study of cytomegalovirus exposure and HLA in healthy donors. General study findings and limits: The sole available immune exposure information was CMV serostatus.

CDR1 is SGHDT, CDR2 YYEEEE, per germline. The V and J ends lost 4 bases and 0 bases respectively, with 12 bases between them. This CDR3 comprises 15 residues. The primer mix had 60 Vbeta and 13 Jbeta primers. The table came from immunoSEQ multiplex PCR; TCRdb's copy has only in-frame clones and leaves some out. In the table there are 110,000 to 150,000 clones, around 78% of which are singletons. As regards this clone: What it binds is unknown.

The chain employs TRBV5-6 and TRBJ2-3; D perhaps matches TRBD2 (7 bases). Sequencing was done on a sample of PBMCs. This clonotype was obtained from a woman aged 18-29 years in good health and CMV-seropositive. The CDR3 coding sequence is TGTGCCAGCAGCCTGCGGGGGCCTAGCACAGATACGCAGTATTTT. Translated, it gives CASSLRGPSTDTQYF.